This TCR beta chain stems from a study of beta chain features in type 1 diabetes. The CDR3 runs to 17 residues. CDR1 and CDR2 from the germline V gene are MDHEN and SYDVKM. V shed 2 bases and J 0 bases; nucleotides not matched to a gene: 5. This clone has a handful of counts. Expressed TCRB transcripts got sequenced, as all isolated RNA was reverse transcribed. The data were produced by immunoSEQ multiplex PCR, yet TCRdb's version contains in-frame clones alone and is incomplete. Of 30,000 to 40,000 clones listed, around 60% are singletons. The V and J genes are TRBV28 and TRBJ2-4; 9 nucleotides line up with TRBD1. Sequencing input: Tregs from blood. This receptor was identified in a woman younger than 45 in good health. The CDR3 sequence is CASSLLGQGLAKNIQYF. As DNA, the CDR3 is TGTGCCAGCAGTTTACTAGGACAGGGGTTAGCCAAAAACATTCAGTACTTC.